This T cell receptor beta chain was captured by sequencing in a study of blood T cells in healthy people across ages. Primers used in a second PCR of roughly 6 to 11 cycles were a sample-barcoded 5' primer and a J-beta primer mix. TCRdb used MiXCR to reprocess the 5' RACE reads, holding one entry per CDR3 protein. The table has around 1,100,000 distinct CDR3 sequences, 30% to 40% seen once. The V gene end was trimmed by 2 bases and the J gene end by 3 bases; junction bases not matched to a gene: 7. The CDR3 extends over 16 amino acids. Germline V gene sequence: CDR1 SGHTA, CDR2 FQGNSA. V gene TRBV7-2 combines with J gene TRBJ2-4; 7 bases agree with TRBD2. Sequenced material: blood. The source is a man aged 18 to 35 in good health. The CDR3 bases are TGTGCCAGCAGCTTACGGGCGGGGGTTGGCAAAAACATTCAGTACTTC. Translation: CASSLRAGVGKNIQYF.